The clone carrying this T cell receptor (beta chain) was detected a few times. Its antigen remains unknown. This sample was included in a study of T cell responses to AZD1222 COVID-19 vaccine. General study points: Every sample of the repertoires postdated the peak T cell response.

Using immunoSEQ multiplex PCR, the repertoire was profiled, and TCRdb retains in-frame clones only, with some absent. Of just under 75,000 clones detected, over 60% appear once; the ten largest clones hold around 45%. Trimming stripped 3 bases from V and 7 bases from J, with 12 bases between. This CDR3 contains 14 residues. Germline CDR1 LNHDA, CDR2 SQIVND (reference sequence). Source: peripheral blood, taken 28 days after the second AZD1222 dose. The chain joins TRBV19 to TRBJ2-2, with D possibly matching TRBD1 (5 bases). This receptor was obtained from an adult who received the AZD1222 COVID-19 vaccine. CDR3 nucleotides: TGTGCCAGTAGTATTCAGGGTGACAGCGGGGAGCTGTTTTTT. Protein product: CASSIQGDSGELFF. Using reference TRBV19 and TRBJ2-2 for the parts outside the CDR3, the full variable domain is DGGITQSPKYLFRKEGQNVTLSCEQNLNHDAMYWYRQDPGQGLRLIYYSQIVNDFQKGDIAEGYSVSREKKESFPLTVTSAQKNPTAFYLCASSIQGDSGELFFGEGSRLTVL.